The clone carrying this T cell receptor beta chain was observed a handful of times. Its antigen is as yet unknown. The germline V gene has CDR1 SGHAT and CDR2 FQNNGV. This CDR3 is 16 amino acids long. Trimming took 0 bases from V and 4 from J, leaving 13 bases between them. Primers: 60 Vbeta forward and 13 Jbeta reverse. Method: immunoSEQ multiplex PCR; TCRdb's copy keeps in-frame clones and lacks some. The sample holds more than 140,000 clones, almost 85% seen once. The data are from a study of cytomegalovirus exposure and HLA in healthy donors. Study-level points and caveats: Later, an analysis showed that TCR beta chains associated with HLA were more clonally expanded than others that were equally common.

The receptor was derived from a man between 18 and 29 years old in good health and CMV-seropositive. The V and J genes are TRBV11-2 and TRBJ1-3; a possible D gene is TRBD1 (5 bases). Material: PBMCs. The DNA for the CDR3 is TGTGCCAGCAGCTTAGACGTGGGGCGAACCGGAAACACCATATATTTT. Translated, it gives CASSLDVGRTGNTIYF.